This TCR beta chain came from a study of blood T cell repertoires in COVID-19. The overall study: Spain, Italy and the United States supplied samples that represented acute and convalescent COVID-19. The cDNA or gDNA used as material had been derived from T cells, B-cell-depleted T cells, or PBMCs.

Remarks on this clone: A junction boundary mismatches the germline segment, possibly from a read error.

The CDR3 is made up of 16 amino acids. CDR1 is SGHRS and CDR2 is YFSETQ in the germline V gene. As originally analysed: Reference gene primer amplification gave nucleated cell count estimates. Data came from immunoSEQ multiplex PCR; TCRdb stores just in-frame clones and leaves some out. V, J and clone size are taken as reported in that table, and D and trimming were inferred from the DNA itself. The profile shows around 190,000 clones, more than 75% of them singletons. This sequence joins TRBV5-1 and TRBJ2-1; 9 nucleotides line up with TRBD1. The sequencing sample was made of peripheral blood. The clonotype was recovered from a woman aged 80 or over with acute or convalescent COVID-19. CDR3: CASSLGGTGPYHEQFF. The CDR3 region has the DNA TGCGCCAGCAGCTTAGGCGGGACAGGGCCCTACCATGAGCAGTTCTTC.